A single sample is the source of the 29 T cell receptor beta chains below, sequenced in a study of T cell responses to AZD1222 COVID-19 vaccine. Here immunoSEQ multiplex PCR was the method, and the copy in TCRdb shows in-frame clones only, minus some. The data contain 100,000 or so clones, 90% of them singletons. Sample: peripheral blood, taken on day 0 of AZD1222 vaccination. The receptors come from an adult in good health.

The V gene is TRBV28, the J gene TRBJ2-3; 7 nucleotides align to TRBD1. Germline V gene lookup returns CDR1 MDHEN and CDR2 SYDVKM. The CDR3 has 15 amino acids. Trimming at V came to 0 bases and at J to 5 bases, leaving 5 bases not matched to a gene. The CDR3 sequence: CASSLWQGVGDTQYF. The CDR3 DNA sequence: TGTGCCAGCAGTTTATGGCAGGGGGTCGGAGATACGCAGTATTTT.

The chain couples TRBV9 to TRBJ1-3, with a weak D call TRBD1 (5 bases). Germline-derived CDR1 and CDR2 are SGDLS and YYNGEE. Trimming removed 1 base at V and 7 bases at J, with 15 bases between. The CDR3 loop spans 15 amino acids. In DNA form, the CDR3 reads TGTGCCAGCAGCGTAAGCGGGGGGGAATTGAACACCATATATTTT. Amino acids: CASSVSGGELNTIYF.

The rearrangement links TRBV7-9 to TRBJ2-6; 8 positions match TRBD1. This CDR3 is built from 17 residues. The germline V gene has CDR1 SEHNR and CDR2 FQNEAQ (reference sequence). Germline trimming cut 5 bases from V and 2 bases from J; bases unmatched to any gene: 8. The CDR3 DNA sequence: TGTGCCAGCAGCCCGTCCCGGGACAGGACTGGGGCCAACGTCCTGACTTTC. It translates to CASSPSRDRTGANVLTF.

The sample holds one count of this clone. The chain recombines TRBV11-2 with TRBJ2-1; D gene uncertain. CDR3 length: 15 residues. From germline, CDR1 is SGHAT and CDR2 FQNNGV. The V gene lost 5 bases and the J gene lost 7 bases, with 18 bases spanning the gap. CDR3 in amino acids: CASSPLPRYKNEQFF. The DNA of the CDR3 is TGTGCCAGCAGCCCACTCCCACGTTATAAGAATGAGCAGTTCTTC.

This clone was detected once. The chain carries TRBV29-1 and TRBJ2-2; the D gene could be TRBD1 or TRBD2 (6 bases each). CDR1 and CDR2 (germline): SQVTM, ANQGSEA. This CDR3 contains 16 residues. V dropped 5 bases and J dropped 3 bases, with 19 bases sitting between them. Written as DNA, the CDR3 is TGCAGCGTTTCAAGAACTCGGGGGCCCGACACCGGGGAGCTGTTTTTT. Amino acids: CSVSRTRGPDTGELFF.

The J gene is TRBJ1-1, the V gene TRBV19, with D maybe TRBD1 (6 bases). The V gene lost 4 bases and the J gene lost 5 bases, with 11 bases spanning the gap. The V gene's germline CDR1 is LNHDA and CDR2 SQIVND (reference sequence). The CDR3 is 13 amino acids. The CDR3 reads CASSRNRETEAFF. DNA of the CDR3: TGTGCCAGTAGTAGGAACAGGGAGACTGAAGCTTTCTTT.

V and J are TRBV6-6 and TRBJ2-6, with D perhaps matching TRBD1 or TRBD2 (6 bases each). In germline, CDR1 is MNHNY, CDR2 SVGAGI (reference sequence). The CDR3 consists of 17 residues. V lost 5 bases, J lost 1 base, and 15 bases lay in between. The CDR3 nucleotides read TGTGCCAGCAGTCCCCCGGGGGCTGATTCTGGGGCCAACGTCCTGACTTTC. Protein product: CASSPPGADSGANVLTF.

The genes are TRBV6-5 and TRBJ1-4; D gene uncertain. This CDR3 spans 14 amino acids. Germline loops: CDR1 MNHEY, CDR2 SVGAGI. Trimming removed 0 bases from V and 7 bases from J, with 9 bases in between. CDR3 protein: CASSYSGWGEKLFF. The DNA for the CDR3 is TGTGCCAGCAGTTACTCAGGGTGGGGTGAAAAACTGTTTTTT.

The chain uses TRBV3-1 (or the pseudogene TRBV3-2) and TRBJ1-4; D remains ambiguous. CDR1 and CDR2 from the germline V gene are LGHDT and YNNKEL (reference sequence). The CDR3 extends over 16 amino acids. Trimming removed 0 bases at V and 1 base at J, with 9 bases between. The CDR3 reads CASSQDMGETNEKLFF. DNA of the CDR3: TGTGCCAGCAGCCAAGATATGGGAGAAACTAATGAAAAACTGTTTTTT.

The chain links TRBV6-2 or TRBV6-3 to TRBJ1-1; D gene unclear. Deletions cut 0 bases from V and 0 bases from J, with 11 bases between. From germline, CDR1 is MNHEY and CDR2 SVGEGT. This CDR3 region has 16 residues. CDR3 DNA sequence: TGTGCCAGCAGTTACTCGGTACATACAATGAACACTGAAGCTTTCTTT. This sequence encodes CASSYSVHTMNTEAFF.

V usage is TRBV2 and J usage is TRBJ1-2; TRBD1 might be the D (5 bases). V dropped 6 bases and J dropped 7 bases, with 15 bases sitting between them. Germline V gives CDR1 SNHLY, CDR2 FYNNEI. The CDR3 totals 13 residues. The chain's CDR3 is CASRSGTSGGYTF. Here the CDR3 DNA reads TGTGCCAGCAGGTCTGGGACCTCCGGTGGCTACACCTTC.

V and J are TRBV2 and TRBJ1-1; 10 positions match TRBD1. With 2 bases clipped from V and 2 bases from J, the junction kept 5 bases outside the gene matches. CDR1 and CDR2 (germline): SNHLY, FYNNEI. CDR3 length equals 16 residues. The CDR3 region is CASSESRDRGNTEAFF. CDR3 sequence (DNA): TGTGCCAGCAGTGAATCGCGGGACAGGGGAAACACTGAAGCTTTCTTT.

The sample holds a few counts of this clone. This sequence joins TRBV10-3 and TRBJ1-5, with a tentative D call TRBD1 (5 bases). V lost 3 bases, J lost 1 base, and 13 bases lay in between. The CDR3 has 16 amino acids. CDR1 ENHRY and CDR2 SYGVKD come from the germline V gene. In DNA form, the CDR3 reads TGTGCCATCAGTGACCGCGGACGGGGGAGCAATCAGCCCCAGCATTTT. Translation gives CAISDRGRGSNQPQHF.

This sequence joins TRBV6-5 and TRBJ1-3, with a tentative D call TRBD1 (6 bases). The ends were cut back, 4 bases at V and 0 bases at J, with 13 bases in the middle. CDR3 length: 16 amino acids. Germline loops: CDR1 MNHEY, CDR2 SVGAGI. CDR3 sequence reads: CASSWGTGNSGNTIYF. The CDR3 coding sequence is TGTGCCAGCAGTTGGGGAACAGGGAACTCTGGAAACACCATATATTTT.

This clone appeared a single time. The rearrangement links TRBV19 to TRBJ1-3; D ambiguous. Looked up from germline, CDR1 is LNHDA and CDR2 is SQIVND (reference sequence). The V end lost 5 bases, the J end lost 0 bases, and 11 bases lay between the germline ends. The CDR3 has 15 residues. CDR3 in DNA: TGTGCCAGTAGTGTTACAGCTATCTCTGGAAACACCATATATTTT. The encoded protein is CASSVTAISGNTIYF.

CDR3 region: CASSPTGGETQYF. As DNA, the CDR3 is TGTGCCAGCAGCCCCACAGGAGGAGAGACCCAGTACTTC. V and J are TRBV11-2 and TRBJ2-5; D could derive from TRBD1 or TRBD2 (5 bases each). The CDR3 spans 13 residues. Germline values: CDR1 SGHAT, CDR2 FQNNGV. V gave up 5 bases and J gave up 4 bases, with 11 bases separating them.

The chain recombines TRBV4-2 with TRBJ1-5; the match to TRBD1 covers 10 bases. The CDR3 loop spans 16 amino acids. CDR1 and CDR2 from the germline V gene are LGHNA and YNFKEQ. V lost 4 bases to trimming and J lost 4 bases; unmatched junction nucleotides: 7. This chain's CDR3 is CASSLQTGGWNQPQHF. The CDR3, as DNA: TGTGCCAGCAGCCTTCAGACAGGGGGCTGGAATCAGCCCCAGCATTTT.

V gene TRBV1 combines with J gene TRBJ1-6; the table's D call, TRBD1, has no DNA check behind it. TRBV1 is tagged as a pseudogene. CDR3 size: 17 residues. The CDR3 reads CTSSRRTGGSYNSPLHF. The CDR3 bases are TGCACCAGCAGCCGTCGGACAGGGGGCTCCTATAATTCACCCCTCCACTTT.

J is TRBJ1-6 and V is TRBV4-1, with D unclear. The CDR3 has 12 amino acids. V shed 1 base and J shed 13 bases, with 8 bases lying between them. CDR1 and CDR2 from the germline V gene are MGHRA and YSYEKL. In DNA, the CDR3 is TGCGCCAGCAGCCAAGTTCACGGGCCCCTCCACTTT. It yields the protein CASSQVHGPLHF.

The V call is TRBV5-1, the J call TRBJ2-5, with 7 bases fitting TRBD1. The CDR3 has 16 amino acids. Germline V gene lookup returns CDR1 SGHRS and CDR2 YFSETQ. V lost 3 bases to trimming and J lost 2 bases; unmatched junction nucleotides: 10. The CDR3 bases are TGCGCCAGCAGCTCAGAGGGACAGTACATACAAGAGACCCAGTACTTC. This sequence encodes CASSSEGQYIQETQYF.

The chain employs TRBV5-1 and TRBJ2-7, with 7 bases lining up with TRBD1. Per the germline V gene, CDR1 is SGHRS and CDR2 is YFSETQ. CDR3 size: 15 residues. V was clipped by 4 bases and J by 4 bases; unmatched bases: 11. Here the CDR3 reads CASSLGGQAGYEQYF. The CDR3 region has the DNA TGCGCCAGCAGCCTCGGAGGACAGGCAGGATACGAGCAGTACTTC. The complete variable domain, with remaining parts taken from reference TRBV5-1 and TRBJ2-7, reads KAGVTQTPRYLIKTRGQQVTLSCSPISGHRSVSWYQQTPGQGLQFLFEYFSETQRNKGNFPGRFSGRQFSNSRSEMNVSTLELGDSALYLCASSLGGQAGYEQYFGPGTRLTVT.

The genes are TRBV6-5 and TRBJ1-6; D is unresolved. V dropped 8 bases and J dropped 4 bases, with 9 bases sitting between them. Per the germline V gene, CDR1 is MNHEY and CDR2 is SVGAGI. This CDR3 is built from 13 residues. The CDR3 DNA reads TGTGCCAGCGGAGTATATTATAATTCACCCCTCCACTTT. Its translation is CASGVYYNSPLHF.

The rearrangement links TRBV5-1 to TRBJ2-2; maybe TRBD2 (5 bases). The germline gives CDR1 SGHRS, CDR2 YFSETQ. The CDR3 is made up of 16 amino acids. Trimming took 4 bases from V and 3 from J, leaving 16 bases between them. The CDR3: CASSRYTWGDTGELFF. The CDR3 DNA sequence: TGCGCCAGCAGCCGTTACACATGGGGAGACACCGGGGAGCTGTTTTTT.

J is TRBJ1-1 and V is TRBV28; D is unclear. Germline V CDR1 and CDR2: MDHEN, SYDVKM. The CDR3 is made up of 13 amino acids. The V and J ends lost 4 bases and 1 base respectively, with 7 bases between them. The CDR3 DNA reads TGTGCCAGCAGTTACGGACCGAACACTGAAGCTTTCTTT. Translating it yields CASSYGPNTEAFF.

This chain uses TRBV5-5 with TRBJ2-5; the match to TRBD1 covers 11 bases. Germline V gives CDR1 SGHKS, CDR2 YYEKEE (reference sequence). V was pared by 4 bases and J by 7 bases, with 9 bases of the junction left unmatched. The CDR3 length is 15 residues. CDR3 coding DNA: TGTGCCAGCAGCGGTGGACAGGGGGCCGCGGGGACCCAGTACTTC. Encoded protein: CASSGGQGAAGTQYF.

This clone has only one observation. This chain joins TRBV2 and TRBJ1-2; 8 bases agree with TRBD1. The V gene's germline CDR1 is SNHLY and CDR2 FYNNEI. V trimming: 3 bases; J trimming: 10 bases; junction bases outside the gene matches: 13. The CDR3 runs 15 residues. The chain's CDR3 is CASSDGGQADWNYTF. The CDR3 region has the DNA TGTGCCAGCAGTGATGGGGGACAGGCCGATTGGAACTACACCTTC.

The chain couples TRBV29-1 to TRBJ1-1, with D possibly being TRBD1 (5 bases). Trimming removed 3 bases at V and 6 bases at J, with 8 bases between. The CDR3 is 11 residues long. Germline V gives CDR1 SQVTM, CDR2 ANQGSEA. In DNA, the CDR3 is TGCAGCGTTGACGCAGGGCCTGAAGCTTTCTTT. This codes for CSVDAGPEAFF.

V gene TRBV13 combines with J gene TRBJ1-2; a possible D gene is TRBD1 (6 bases). Germline V lookup: CDR1 PRHDT, CDR2 FYEKMQ (reference sequence). V was pared by 3 bases and J by 7 bases, with 21 bases between. This CDR3 is built from 16 residues. This CDR3 reads CASSFILRQAYSGYTF. CDR3 sequence (DNA): TGTGCCAGCAGCTTCATTCTAAGACAGGCGTATTCTGGCTACACCTTC.

DNA of the CDR3: TGTGCCATCAGTGAGTCAAGTGGGCAGGGTTCCTACTTC. Translated: CAISESSGQGSYF. V gene TRBV10-3 combines with J gene TRBJ2-4, with TRBD1 as a possible D gene (5 bases). V was cut by 0 bases and J by 16 bases, with 16 bases left in between. The germline V gene encodes CDR1 ENHRY and CDR2 SYGVKD. This CDR3 region has 13 residues.